A selection of T cell receptor beta chains follows, all from one sample in a study of blood T cell repertoires in COVID-19. The table came from immunoSEQ multiplex PCR; TCRdb's copy has only in-frame clones and leaves some out. The sample holds 100,000 to 120,000 clones, approximately 76% seen once. The sequencing sample was made of peripheral blood. Receptors originate from a woman in her 70s with acute or convalescent COVID-19. Both conserved end residues are part of each CDR3. The order of the fields is J gene, CDR3 length, clone size, D gene, V gene, CDR3 protein, CDR3 DNA. The D gene is left open where the match is weak. Not every row has a clone size; where given, it reads once, few, many or a size class.

J gene: TRBJ1-6; CDR3 length: 15; clone size: -; D gene: -; V gene: TRBV30; CDR3 protein: CAWSVGASYNSPLHF; CDR3 DNA: TGTGCCTGGAGTGTAGGGGCGTCCTATAATTCACCCCTCCACTTT
J gene: TRBJ1-6; CDR3 length: 15; clone size: -; D gene: -; V gene: TRBV21-1; CDR3 protein: CASSKARVERSPLHF; CDR3 DNA: TGTGCCAGCAGCAAAGCGAGGGTGGAGAGGTCACCCCTCCACTTT
J gene: TRBJ1-4; CDR3 length: 13; clone size: -; D gene: -; V gene: TRBV19; CDR3 protein: CASTHGANEKLFF; CDR3 DNA: TGTGCCAGTACCCACGGTGCTAATGAAAAACTGTTTTTT
J gene: TRBJ2-3; CDR3 length: 13; clone size: -; D gene: TRBD1; V gene: TRBV30; CDR3 protein: CAWGTGSTDTQYF; CDR3 DNA: TGTGCCTGGGGGACAGGCAGCACAGATACGCAGTATTTT
J gene: TRBJ2-5; CDR3 length: 16; clone size: -; D gene: -; V gene: TRBV29-1; CDR3 protein: CSVDQFQGLKGETQYF; CDR3 DNA: TGCAGCGTTGATCAGTTCCAGGGCCTTAAGGGAGAGACCCAGTACTTC
J gene: TRBJ1-1; CDR3 length: 16; clone size: -; D gene: TRBD1; V gene: TRBV3-1/TRBV3-2; CDR3 protein: CASSLYRARGLDEAFF; CDR3 DNA: TGTGCCAGCAGCCTCTACAGAGCAAGGGGGCTTGATGAAGCTTTCTTT
J gene: TRBJ2-1; CDR3 length: 15; clone size: -; D gene: TRBD2; V gene: TRBV5-4; CDR3 protein: CASSLPGLADHLQFF; CDR3 DNA: TGTGCCAGCAGCCTTCCGGGACTAGCGGACCACCTACAGTTCTTC
J gene: TRBJ1-5; CDR3 length: 11; clone size: -; D gene: -; V gene: TRBV6-2/TRBV6-3; CDR3 protein: CASSYQGTQHF; CDR3 DNA: TGTGCCAGCAGTTACCAGGGAACCCAGCATTTT
J gene: TRBJ2-1; CDR3 length: 18; clone size: -; D gene: -; V gene: TRBV7-2; CDR3 protein: CASTFYTQKSETGNEQFF; CDR3 DNA: TGTGCCAGCACTTTCTATACGCAAAAGAGCGAGACGGGAAATGAGCAGTTCTTC
J gene: TRBJ2-3; CDR3 length: 14; clone size: -; D gene: TRBD2; V gene: TRBV10-3; CDR3 protein: CAISPAGVTDTQYF; CDR3 DNA: TGTGCCATCAGTCCAGCGGGGGTCACAGATACGCAGTATTTT
J gene: TRBJ2-1; CDR3 length: 15; clone size: -; D gene: TRBD1; V gene: TRBV5-6; CDR3 protein: CASSPGGQGDNEQFF; CDR3 DNA: TGTGCCAGCAGCCCAGGCGGACAGGGAGATAATGAGCAGTTCTTC
J gene: TRBJ2-2; CDR3 length: 15; clone size: -; D gene: -; V gene: TRBV15; CDR3 protein: CATSWNRGGTGELFF; CDR3 DNA: TGTGCCACCAGTTGGAACAGGGGGGGTACCGGGGAGCTGTTTTTT
J gene: TRBJ1-2; CDR3 length: 13; clone size: -; D gene: -; V gene: TRBV4-3; CDR3 protein: CASSHGGDYGYTF; CDR3 DNA: TGCGCCAGCAGCCACGGCGGGGACTATGGCTACACCTTC
J gene: TRBJ2-2; CDR3 length: 16; clone size: -; D gene: -; V gene: TRBV5-5; CDR3 protein: CASSPSMGSSTGELFF; CDR3 DNA: TGTGCCAGCAGCCCCTCTATGGGCAGCTCCACCGGGGAGCTGTTTTTT
J gene: TRBJ2-3; CDR3 length: 16; clone size: once; D gene: TRBD2; V gene: TRBV3-1/TRBV3-2; CDR3 protein: CASSQVPAGGQDTQYF; CDR3 DNA: TGTGCCAGCAGCCAAGTTCCAGCGGGGGGCCAAGATACGCAGTATTTT
J gene: TRBJ1-2; CDR3 length: 15; clone size: -; D gene: -; V gene: TRBV7-2; CDR3 protein: CASSLGIAGYYGYTF; CDR3 DNA: TGTGCCAGCAGCTTAGGGATCGCGGGATACTATGGCTACACCTTC
J gene: TRBJ1-2; CDR3 length: 13; clone size: -; D gene: TRBD1; V gene: TRBV29-1; CDR3 protein: CSVVDRANRGYTF; CDR3 DNA: TGCAGCGTTGTGGACAGGGCCAATAGGGGCTACACCTTC
J gene: TRBJ1-4; CDR3 length: 14; clone size: -; D gene: -; V gene: TRBV6-1; CDR3 protein: CASSDRGGREKLFF; CDR3 DNA: TGTGCCAGCAGTGACCGCGGGGGGCGCGAAAAACTGTTTTTT
J gene: TRBJ2-7; CDR3 length: 13; clone size: -; D gene: TRBD1; V gene: TRBV9; CDR3 protein: CASSVEGAGEQYF; CDR3 DNA: TGTGCCAGCAGCGTAGAGGGGGCGGGCGAGCAGTACTTC
J gene: TRBJ1-4; CDR3 length: 16; clone size: -; D gene: -; V gene: TRBV7-9; CDR3 protein: CASSLAGHPTNEKLFF; CDR3 DNA: TGTGCCAGCAGCTTAGCGGGACACCCAACTAATGAAAAACTGTTTTTT
J gene: TRBJ2-1; CDR3 length: 15; clone size: -; D gene: TRBD1; V gene: TRBV7-2; CDR3 protein: CASSSPGGRGNEQFF; CDR3 DNA: TGTGCCAGCAGCTCCCCAGGGGGTCGAGGGAATGAGCAGTTCTTC